The rows below give T cell receptor beta chains drawn from one sample of a study of blood T cell repertoires in COVID-19. Sequencing was performed with immunoSEQ multiplex PCR; in TCRdb, only in-frame clones are kept and a portion is missing. The sample has approximately 270,000 clones; approximately 83% are singletons. Sequencing was done on a sample of peripheral blood. These receptors all stem from a woman aged 70-85 years with acute or convalescent COVID-19. CDR3s include the opening cysteine and the closing phenylalanine or tryptophan. The order of the fields is V gene, D gene, J gene, CDR3 length, CDR3 protein. A D gene is named only where the DNA matches it firmly.

>TRBV7-9|-|TRBJ1-1|13
CASRGGTGREAFF
>TRBV10-2|-|TRBJ2-1|16
CASSEGLRLASNEQFF
>TRBV18|TRBD2|TRBJ2-1|16
CASSPSWLAGGYEQFF
>TRBV18|-|TRBJ2-3|14
CASSLSTSTDTQYF
>TRBV7-8|TRBD1|TRBJ1-2|15
CASSPRTGVAYGYTF
>TRBV7-2|-|TRBJ2-2|11
CASSSYGELFF
>TRBV7-9|-|TRBJ1-6|14
CASSPQGLNSPLHF
>TRBV10-3|-|TRBJ1-5|14
CATSTGASNQPQHF
>TRBV7-9|TRBD1|TRBJ1-2|15
CASSFPTGTYYGYTF
>TRBV11-2|-|TRBJ1-1|14
CASSALRGGTEAFF
>TRBV19|-|TRBJ1-2|14
CASSRTFSDYGYTF
>TRBV19|-|TRBJ2-7|14
CASTSGHSANEQYF
>TRBV7-9|TRBD1|TRBJ1-4|14
CASSPTGGGEKLFF
>TRBV15|-|TRBJ1-2|16
CASRSVKGGRNYGYTF
>TRBV19|TRBD1|TRBJ1-5|15
CASRDLGQGSQPQHF
>TRBV5-1|-|TRBJ1-1|15
CASSLSSRVDRTAFF
>TRBV6-1|TRBD2|TRBJ2-3|17
CASSERRSGAGTDTQYF
>TRBV4-1|TRBD1|TRBJ2-1|14
CASSPGDRGTEQFF
>TRBV19|-|TRBJ1-5|14
CATADANPGQPQHF
>TRBV5-5|TRBD1|TRBJ1-6|16
CASSLMGQGIMAPLHF